This TCR beta chain was found in a study of blood T cell repertoires in COVID-19. Study background: Specimens from acute and convalescent COVID-19 originated in the United States, Italy and Spain.

Sequenced by immunoSEQ multiplex PCR; TCRdb stores in-frame clones only, minus some. The repertoire includes tens of thousands of clones, 88% of them detected once, and 6% to 7.5% sits in the top ten. The CDR3 is made up of 18 amino acids. The chain employs TRBV21-1 and TRBJ1-5; no DNA check was done on the table's D call, TRBD1. TRBV21-1 is a listed pseudogene. Sequenced: peripheral blood. The TCR sequence derives from a woman of 80 years or more with acute or convalescent COVID-19. CDR3 protein: CASRPQGGACIGNQPQHF. The CDR3, as DNA: TGTGCCAGCAGACCTCAGGGTGGTGCATGCATTGGCAATCAGCCCCAGCATTTT.